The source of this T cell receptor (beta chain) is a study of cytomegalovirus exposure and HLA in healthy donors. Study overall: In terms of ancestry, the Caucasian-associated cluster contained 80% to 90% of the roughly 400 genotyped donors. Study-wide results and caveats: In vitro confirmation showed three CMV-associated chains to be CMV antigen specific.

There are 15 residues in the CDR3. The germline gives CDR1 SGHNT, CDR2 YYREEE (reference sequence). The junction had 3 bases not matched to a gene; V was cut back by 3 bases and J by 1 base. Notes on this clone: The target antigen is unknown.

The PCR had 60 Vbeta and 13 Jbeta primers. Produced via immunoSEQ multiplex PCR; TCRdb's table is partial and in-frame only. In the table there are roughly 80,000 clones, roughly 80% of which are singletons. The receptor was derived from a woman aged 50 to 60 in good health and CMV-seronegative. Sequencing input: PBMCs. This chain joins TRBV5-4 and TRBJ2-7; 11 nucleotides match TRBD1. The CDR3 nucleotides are TGTGCCAGCAGCTCGGGACAGGGGGGATCCTACGAGCAGTACGTC. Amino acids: CASSSGQGGSYEQYV.